This is a list of T cell receptor beta chains from one sample in a study of blood T cell repertoires in COVID-19. This table comes from immunoSEQ multiplex PCR, and its TCRdb copy is limited to in-frame clones, with some not included. The sample shows approximately 100,000 clones, 80% to 90% of them seen only once. Sequencing was carried out using peripheral blood. The receptors were gathered from a woman aged 80 or over with acute or convalescent COVID-19. Each CDR3 is given with its conserved first and last residue. A D gene is named only where the DNA matches it firmly. A clone size is listed for some rows: how often the clone was seen (once, few, many), or a class if it is expanded.

v_gene: TRBV19; abundance: NA; j_gene: TRBJ1-2; d_gene: TRBD1; CDR3nt: TGTGCCAGTAGTAGGGGACAGGGGAGGAGTGGCTACACCTTC; CDR3aa: CASSRGQGRSGYTF
v_gene: TRBV28; abundance: NA; j_gene: TRBJ1-4; d_gene: TRBD1; CDR3nt: TGTGCCAGCAGTCCCGGGACAGGGAAAAATGAAAAACTGTTTTTT; CDR3aa: CASSPGTGKNEKLFF
v_gene: TRBV7-8; abundance: NA; j_gene: TRBJ2-2; d_gene: NA; CDR3nt: TGTGCCAGCAGCTTAATCGGGTTGGCAGGGACGAACACCGGGGAGCTGTTTTTT; CDR3aa: CASSLIGLAGTNTGELFF
v_gene: TRBV29-1; abundance: NA; j_gene: TRBJ2-7; d_gene: TRBD2; CDR3nt: TGCAGCGTTGGGGGTGCTAGCGGGGGCTCCTACGAGCAGTACTTC; CDR3aa: CSVGGASGGSYEQYF
v_gene: TRBV7-9; abundance: NA; j_gene: TRBJ1-2; d_gene: TRBD1; CDR3nt: TGTGCCAGCAGCCACGGACAGGGTAGTGGAGGCTACACCTTC; CDR3aa: CASSHGQGSGGYTF
v_gene: TRBV30; abundance: NA; j_gene: TRBJ2-7; d_gene: NA; CDR3nt: TGTGCCTGGAGTGTACCCGTCCAGGCACAGAGCGAGCAGTACTTC; CDR3aa: CAWSVPVQAQSEQYF
v_gene: TRBV7-2; abundance: NA; j_gene: TRBJ1-3; d_gene: TRBD1; CDR3nt: TGTGCCAGCAGCTTCTGGGACAGTCCTAATGGGGGAAACACCATATATTTT; CDR3aa: CASSFWDSPNGGNTIYF
v_gene: TRBV16; abundance: NA; j_gene: TRBJ2-5; d_gene: TRBD2; CDR3nt: TGTGCCAGCAGCCGACAACTCGCGGGGGGATTACAAGAGACCCAGTACTTC; CDR3aa: CASSRQLAGGLQETQYF
v_gene: TRBV5-1; abundance: NA; j_gene: TRBJ2-2; d_gene: TRBD2; CDR3nt: TGCGCCAGCAGAGTCCTAGCGGGGGTACACACCGGGGAGCTGTTTTTT; CDR3aa: CASRVLAGVHTGELFF
v_gene: TRBV30; abundance: NA; j_gene: TRBJ2-4; d_gene: TRBD1; CDR3nt: TGTGCCTGGAGTGTACAGGGGGGATCTTTTGGGGCCAAAAACATTCAGTACTTC; CDR3aa: CAWSVQGGSFGAKNIQYF
v_gene: TRBV5-8; abundance: NA; j_gene: TRBJ2-1; d_gene: NA; CDR3nt: TGTGCCAGCAGCTTGGGGGGTCCACAGGGTCCCTCCTACAATGAGCAGTTCTTC; CDR3aa: CASSLGGPQGPSYNEQFF
v_gene: TRBV7-3; abundance: NA; j_gene: TRBJ2-3; d_gene: NA; CDR3nt: TGTGCCAGCAGCTTGAGGCGGGGCGGCACAGATACGCAGTATTTT; CDR3aa: CASSLRRGGTDTQYF
v_gene: TRBV5-4; abundance: NA; j_gene: TRBJ1-2; d_gene: NA; CDR3nt: TGTGCCAGCAGCCGAGGACGGGATAACTATGGCTACACCTTC; CDR3aa: CASSRGRDNYGYTF
v_gene: TRBV28; abundance: NA; j_gene: TRBJ1-2; d_gene: TRBD1; CDR3nt: TGTGCCAGCAGTTTATCGGCGGACAGGCCATATGGCTACACCTTC; CDR3aa: CASSLSADRPYGYTF
v_gene: TRBV4-1; abundance: NA; j_gene: TRBJ2-3; d_gene: TRBD2; CDR3nt: TGCGCCAGCAGCCCCCTCCTGGTGGGACTAGCTCTAGATACGCAGTATTTT; CDR3aa: CASSPLLVGLALDTQYF
v_gene: TRBV9; abundance: NA; j_gene: TRBJ1-3; d_gene: TRBD1; CDR3nt: TGTGCCAGCAGCGACACGGGACAGGGGTTTGGAAACACCATATATTTT; CDR3aa: CASSDTGQGFGNTIYF
v_gene: TRBV6-1; abundance: NA; j_gene: TRBJ1-1; d_gene: NA; CDR3nt: TGTGCCAGCAGTGAAGATGTAGGGGTGAACACTGAAGCTTTCTTT; CDR3aa: CASSEDVGVNTEAFF
v_gene: TRBV30; abundance: NA; j_gene: TRBJ1-5; d_gene: NA; CDR3nt: TGTGCCTGGAGTCCGGGACAAGGAGACAATCAGCCCCAGCATTTT; CDR3aa: CAWSPGQGDNQPQHF
v_gene: TRBV2; abundance: NA; j_gene: TRBJ1-1; d_gene: TRBD1; CDR3nt: TGTGCCAGCAGTGAGACCCTGACAGGGGGCGGCTCTCGAGCTTTCTTT; CDR3aa: CASSETLTGGGSRAFF
v_gene: TRBV6-2/TRBV6-3; abundance: NA; j_gene: TRBJ2-3; d_gene: TRBD1; CDR3nt: TGTGCCAGCAGTTCGGGACAGGGGATCACAGATACGCAGTATTTT; CDR3aa: CASSSGQGITDTQYF
v_gene: TRBV6-2/TRBV6-3; abundance: NA; j_gene: TRBJ2-3; d_gene: NA; CDR3nt: TGTGCCAGCAGTAACTCCGGGCAGGGGTTCCCAGATACGCAGTATTTT; CDR3aa: CASSNSGQGFPDTQYF
v_gene: TRBV3-1/TRBV3-2; abundance: NA; j_gene: TRBJ2-7; d_gene: NA; CDR3nt: TGTGCCAGCAGCCTGACAGGAGGAAGCTCCTACGAGCAGTACTTC; CDR3aa: CASSLTGGSSYEQYF
v_gene: TRBV18; abundance: NA; j_gene: TRBJ2-7; d_gene: NA; CDR3nt: TGTGCCAGCTCACCTGGCCAGGGGTCCTACGAGCAGTACTTC; CDR3aa: CASSPGQGSYEQYF
v_gene: TRBV18; abundance: NA; j_gene: TRBJ2-7; d_gene: TRBD1; CDR3nt: TGTGCCAGCTCAAACAGGGGGTACGAGCAGTACTTC; CDR3aa: CASSNRGYEQYF
v_gene: TRBV19; abundance: NA; j_gene: TRBJ2-3; d_gene: TRBD2; CDR3nt: TGTGCCAGTAGTATAAGTAGCGGGGAGGAAGATACGCAGTATTTT; CDR3aa: CASSISSGEEDTQYF
v_gene: TRBV25-1; abundance: NA; j_gene: TRBJ2-7; d_gene: NA; CDR3nt: TGTGCCAGCAGTGAACACAGTTCCTACGAGCAGTACTTC; CDR3aa: CASSEHSSYEQYF
v_gene: TRBV24-1; abundance: NA; j_gene: TRBJ2-5; d_gene: TRBD2; CDR3nt: TGTGCCACCAGTGACCCGCCTCTAGCGGGGGAAGAGACCCAGTACTTC; CDR3aa: CATSDPPLAGEETQYF
v_gene: TRBV9; abundance: once; j_gene: TRBJ1-1; d_gene: TRBD1; CDR3nt: TGTGCCAGCAGCAAGCAGACAGGGGGGACTGAAGCTTTCTTT; CDR3aa: CASSKQTGGTEAFF
v_gene: TRBV27; abundance: once; j_gene: TRBJ1-1; d_gene: TRBD1; CDR3nt: TGTGCCAGCAGTTGGGACAGGAACACTGAAGCTTTCTTT; CDR3aa: CASSWDRNTEAFF
v_gene: TRBV7-9; abundance: NA; j_gene: TRBJ2-5; d_gene: TRBD2; CDR3nt: TGTGCCAGCAGCCTTAGCGGGGGTATAAAAGAGACCCAGTACTTC; CDR3aa: CASSLSGGIKETQYF
v_gene: TRBV11-2; abundance: NA; j_gene: TRBJ2-7; d_gene: TRBD1; CDR3nt: TGTGCCAGCAGCCCGATCGTGACAGGGGGCTCTGTCGAGCAGTACTTC; CDR3aa: CASSPIVTGGSVEQYF
v_gene: TRBV30; abundance: NA; j_gene: TRBJ2-4; d_gene: TRBD1; CDR3nt: TGTGCCTGGAGTGCAGGACAGGCCCAGGGCATTCAGTACTTC; CDR3aa: CAWSAGQAQGIQYF
v_gene: TRBV4-1; abundance: NA; j_gene: TRBJ1-1; d_gene: NA; CDR3nt: TGCGCCAGCAGCCGACTGATATTGAACACTGAAGCTTTCTTT; CDR3aa: CASSRLILNTEAFF
v_gene: TRBV27; abundance: NA; j_gene: TRBJ2-7; d_gene: NA; CDR3nt: TGTGCCAGCAGTTTAACCCAAAGGGGGAGCTACGAGCAGTACTTC; CDR3aa: CASSLTQRGSYEQYF
v_gene: TRBV4-3; abundance: NA; j_gene: TRBJ1-1; d_gene: NA; CDR3nt: TGCGCCAGCAGCCAAGATCTAGTCAGCCTGAACACTGAAGCTTTCTTT; CDR3aa: CASSQDLVSLNTEAFF
v_gene: TRBV6-5; abundance: NA; j_gene: TRBJ2-7; d_gene: NA; CDR3nt: TGTGCCAGCAGGGACAGTACGGCCTACGAGCAGTACTTC; CDR3aa: CASRDSTAYEQYF
v_gene: TRBV25-1; abundance: NA; j_gene: TRBJ1-6; d_gene: TRBD1; CDR3nt: TGTGCCAGCAGTGAATTCGAGACAGGGGGAAATTCACCCCTCCACTTT; CDR3aa: CASSEFETGGNSPLHF
v_gene: TRBV9; abundance: NA; j_gene: TRBJ2-7; d_gene: NA; CDR3nt: TGTGCCAGCAGCGTAACCGGAGATCGCCCCTACGAGCAGTACTTC; CDR3aa: CASSVTGDRPYEQYF
v_gene: TRBV7-8; abundance: NA; j_gene: TRBJ1-1; d_gene: NA; CDR3nt: TGTGCCAGCAGCTCGGAGGTGAACACTGAAGCTTTCTTT; CDR3aa: CASSSEVNTEAFF
v_gene: TRBV6-2/TRBV6-3; abundance: NA; j_gene: TRBJ2-2; d_gene: NA; CDR3nt: TGTGCCAGCAGTTACTCGGGTCCGGGGGTACCCGACACCGGGGAGCTGTTTTTT; CDR3aa: CASSYSGPGVPDTGELFF
v_gene: TRBV10-3; abundance: NA; j_gene: TRBJ2-7; d_gene: NA; CDR3nt: TGTGCCATCAGGGGTGAGGGGGTCGCCTACGAGCAGTACTTC; CDR3aa: CAIRGEGVAYEQYF
v_gene: TRBV6-2/TRBV6-3; abundance: NA; j_gene: TRBJ2-7; d_gene: TRBD1; CDR3nt: TGTGCCAGCAGTTGGACAGGGGTCTCCTACGAGCAGTACTTC; CDR3aa: CASSWTGVSYEQYF
v_gene: TRBV10-3; abundance: NA; j_gene: TRBJ2-7; d_gene: NA; CDR3nt: TGTGCCAGCGGGACCTCTACCGACTACGAGCAGTACTTC; CDR3aa: CASGTSTDYEQYF